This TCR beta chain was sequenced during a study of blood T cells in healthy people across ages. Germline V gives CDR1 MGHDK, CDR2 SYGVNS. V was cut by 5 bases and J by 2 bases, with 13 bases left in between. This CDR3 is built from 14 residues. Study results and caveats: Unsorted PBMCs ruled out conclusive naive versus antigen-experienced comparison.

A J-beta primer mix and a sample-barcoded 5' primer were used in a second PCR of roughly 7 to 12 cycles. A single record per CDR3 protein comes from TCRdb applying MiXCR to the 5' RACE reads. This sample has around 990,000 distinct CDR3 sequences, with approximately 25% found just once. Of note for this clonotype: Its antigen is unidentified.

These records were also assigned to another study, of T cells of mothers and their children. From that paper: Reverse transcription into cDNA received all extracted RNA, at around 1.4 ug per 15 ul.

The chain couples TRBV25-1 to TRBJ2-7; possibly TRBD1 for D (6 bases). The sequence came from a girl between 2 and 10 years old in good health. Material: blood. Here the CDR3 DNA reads TGTGCCAGCAGTCCTCTGGGGACACCCTACGAGCAGTACTTC. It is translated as CASSPLGTPYEQYF.